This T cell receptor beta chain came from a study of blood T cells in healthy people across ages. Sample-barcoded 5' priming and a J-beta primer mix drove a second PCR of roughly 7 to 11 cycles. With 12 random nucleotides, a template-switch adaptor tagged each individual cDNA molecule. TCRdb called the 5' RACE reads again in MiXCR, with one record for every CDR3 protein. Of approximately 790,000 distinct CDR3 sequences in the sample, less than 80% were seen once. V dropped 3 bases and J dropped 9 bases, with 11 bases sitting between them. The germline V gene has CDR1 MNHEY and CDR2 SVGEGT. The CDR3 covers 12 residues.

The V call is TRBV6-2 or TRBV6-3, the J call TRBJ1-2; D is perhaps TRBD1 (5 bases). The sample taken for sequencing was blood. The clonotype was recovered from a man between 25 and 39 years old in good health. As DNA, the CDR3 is TGTGCCAGCAGTTATGAGCAGGGACGCTACACCTTC. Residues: CASSYEQGRYTF.